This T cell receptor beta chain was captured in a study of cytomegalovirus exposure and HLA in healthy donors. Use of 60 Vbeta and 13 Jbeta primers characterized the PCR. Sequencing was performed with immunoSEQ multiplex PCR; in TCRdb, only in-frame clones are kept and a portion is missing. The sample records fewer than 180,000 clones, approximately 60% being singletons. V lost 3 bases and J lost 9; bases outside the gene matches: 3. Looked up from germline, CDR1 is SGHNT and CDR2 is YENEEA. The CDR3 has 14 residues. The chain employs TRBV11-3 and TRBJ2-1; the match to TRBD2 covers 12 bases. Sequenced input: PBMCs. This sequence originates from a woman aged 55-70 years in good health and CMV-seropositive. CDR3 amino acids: CASSLTSGSGEQFF. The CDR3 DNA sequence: TGTGCCAGCAGCTTGACTAGCGGGAGTGGTGAGCAGTTCTTC. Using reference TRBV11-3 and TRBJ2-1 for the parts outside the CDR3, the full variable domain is EAGVVQSPRYKIIEKKQPVAFWCNPISGHNTLYWYLQNLGQGPELLIRYENEEAVDDSQLPKDRFSAERLKGVDSTLKIQPAELGDSAVYLCASSLTSGSGEQFFGPGTRLTVL.